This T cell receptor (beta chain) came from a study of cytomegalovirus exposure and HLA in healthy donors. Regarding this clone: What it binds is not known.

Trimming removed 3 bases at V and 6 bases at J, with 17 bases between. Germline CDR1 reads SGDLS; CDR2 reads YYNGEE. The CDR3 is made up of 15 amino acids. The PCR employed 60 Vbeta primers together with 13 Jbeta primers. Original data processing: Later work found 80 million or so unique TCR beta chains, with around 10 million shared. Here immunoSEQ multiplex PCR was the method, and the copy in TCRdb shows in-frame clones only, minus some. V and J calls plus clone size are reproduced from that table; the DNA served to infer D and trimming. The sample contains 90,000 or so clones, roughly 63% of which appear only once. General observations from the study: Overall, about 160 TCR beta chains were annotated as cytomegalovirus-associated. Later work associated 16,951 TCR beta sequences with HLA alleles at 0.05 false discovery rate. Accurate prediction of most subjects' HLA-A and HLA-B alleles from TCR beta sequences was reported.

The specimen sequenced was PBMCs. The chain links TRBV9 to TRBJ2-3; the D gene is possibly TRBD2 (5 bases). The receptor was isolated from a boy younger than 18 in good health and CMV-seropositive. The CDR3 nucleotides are TGTGCCAGCAGCGCCGGACTTGGATTCTGGGATACGCAGTATTTT. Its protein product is CASSAGLGFWDTQYF.